Listed below are T cell receptor beta chains from one sample, sequenced in a study of blood T cell repertoires in COVID-19. Method: immunoSEQ multiplex PCR; TCRdb's copy keeps in-frame clones and lacks some. The table records more than 90,000 clones, 85% of them present only once. What was sequenced was peripheral blood. The receptors stem from an elderly man with acute or convalescent COVID-19. The CDR3 runs from the conserved cysteine through the conserved F or W. Fields, in order: clone size, D gene, V gene, J gene, CDR3 protein, CDR3 DNA. The D gene is left open where the match is weak. Only part of the rows carry a size: once, few, many, or a class if the clone is expanded.

clone size: many; D gene: TRBD1; V gene: TRBV3-1/TRBV3-2; J gene: TRBJ2-1; CDR3 protein: CASSQTGESYNEQFF; CDR3 DNA: TGTGCCAGCAGCCAGACAGGGGAGAGTTACAATGAGCAGTTCTTC
clone size: .; D gene: TRBD1; V gene: TRBV5-1; J gene: TRBJ1-6; CDR3 protein: CASSPTTGSRNSPLHF; CDR3 DNA: TGCGCCAGCAGCCCAACGACAGGGTCCCGTAATTCACCCCTCCACTTT
clone size: once; D gene: .; V gene: TRBV28; J gene: TRBJ2-7; CDR3 protein: CASSYPTVRNEQYF; CDR3 DNA: TGTGCCAGCAGTTACCCGACAGTAAGGAACGAGCAGTACTTC
clone size: .; D gene: TRBD1; V gene: TRBV7-9; J gene: TRBJ1-6; CDR3 protein: CASSAQPTGVNSPLHF; CDR3 DNA: TGTGCCAGCAGCGCCCAACCGACAGGGGTCAATTCACCCCTCCACTTT
clone size: .; D gene: TRBD2; V gene: TRBV5-5; J gene: TRBJ2-7; CDR3 protein: CASSSGTRIYEQYF; CDR3 DNA: TGTGCCAGCAGCTCGGGGACTAGGATCTACGAGCAGTACTTC
clone size: .; D gene: TRBD1; V gene: TRBV9; J gene: TRBJ2-3; CDR3 protein: CASSSDRADTQYF; CDR3 DNA: TGTGCCAGCAGCTCAGACAGGGCAGATACGCAGTATTTT
clone size: .; D gene: TRBD1; V gene: TRBV24-1; J gene: TRBJ1-1; CDR3 protein: CATRDRALNTEAFF; CDR3 DNA: TGTGCCACCAGAGACAGGGCATTGAACACTGAAGCTTTCTTT
clone size: .; D gene: .; V gene: TRBV3-1/TRBV3-2; J gene: TRBJ1-6; CDR3 protein: CASSPLQPHVLSPLHF; CDR3 DNA: TGTGCCAGCAGCCCTTTACAGCCGCACGTTCTTTCACCCCTCCACTTT
clone size: .; D gene: TRBD2; V gene: TRBV25-1; J gene: TRBJ2-1; CDR3 protein: CASRGTGLAGREQFF; CDR3 DNA: TGTGCCAGCAGGGGAACGGGACTAGCGGGTCGGGAGCAGTTCTTC
clone size: once; D gene: .; V gene: TRBV19; J gene: TRBJ1-2; CDR3 protein: CASSILQRDGYTF; CDR3 DNA: TGTGCCAGTAGTATTCTCCAACGGGATGGCTACACCTTC
clone size: .; D gene: .; V gene: TRBV6-1; J gene: TRBJ1-5; CDR3 protein: CAGSRQDSNQPQHF; CDR3 DNA: TGTGCCGGGTCGAGGCAAGATAGCAATCAGCCCCAGCATTTT
clone size: few; D gene: .; V gene: TRBV10-2; J gene: TRBJ1-5; CDR3 protein: CASSDSPQGQPQHF; CDR3 DNA: TGCGCCAGCAGTGATTCCCCACAGGGTCAGCCCCAGCATTTT
clone size: .; D gene: .; V gene: TRBV7-2; J gene: TRBJ2-6; CDR3 protein: CASSLSPTTGANVLTF; CDR3 DNA: TGTGCCAGCAGCTTAAGTCCTACCACTGGGGCCAACGTCCTGACTTTC
clone size: .; D gene: .; V gene: TRBV30; J gene: TRBJ2-7; CDR3 protein: CAWRGHGGAYEQYF; CDR3 DNA: TGTGCCTGGAGGGGTCACGGGGGAGCCTACGAGCAGTACTTC
clone size: .; D gene: .; V gene: TRBV7-9; J gene: TRBJ1-1; CDR3 protein: CASSPRRGISEAFF; CDR3 DNA: TGTGCCAGCAGCCCTAGACGGGGGATCTCTGAAGCTTTCTTT
clone size: .; D gene: TRBD2; V gene: TRBV7-7; J gene: TRBJ2-2; CDR3 protein: CASSTSPLGLAGDTGELFF; CDR3 DNA: TGTGCTAGCAGCACCTCCCCTTTAGGGCTAGCGGGGGACACCGGGGAGCTGTTTTTT
clone size: .; D gene: TRBD2; V gene: TRBV19; J gene: TRBJ2-3; CDR3 protein: CASSIAGGNRNTDTQYF; CDR3 DNA: TGTGCCAGTAGTATAGCGGGAGGCAACCGAAACACAGATACGCAGTATTTT
clone size: .; D gene: .; V gene: TRBV11-3; J gene: TRBJ2-3; CDR3 protein: CASSQRGEGGTDTQYF; CDR3 DNA: TGTGCCAGCAGCCAACGCGGAGAGGGCGGTACAGATACGCAGTATTTT
clone size: .; D gene: TRBD1; V gene: TRBV28; J gene: TRBJ1-5; CDR3 protein: CASISGGGQPQHF; CDR3 DNA: TGTGCCAGCATATCAGGGGGTGGTCAGCCCCAGCATTTT
clone size: .; D gene: .; V gene: TRBV28; J gene: TRBJ1-1; CDR3 protein: CASTLVGITEAFF; CDR3 DNA: TGTGCCAGCACATTGGTCGGGATCACTGAAGCTTTCTTT
clone size: .; D gene: .; V gene: TRBV7-2; J gene: TRBJ2-7; CDR3 protein: CASSPWARDHEQYF; CDR3 DNA: TGTGCCAGCAGCCCATGGGCCAGGGATCACGAGCAGTACTTC
clone size: .; D gene: .; V gene: TRBV6-5; J gene: TRBJ2-7; CDR3 protein: CASSLGEARDEQYF; CDR3 DNA: TGTGCCAGCAGTTTGGGGGAGGCCAGGGACGAGCAGTACTTC